This TCR beta chain was documented in a study of molecular identifiers for immune sequencing clone quantification (dated by TCRdb to between 2018 and 2020). Context from the whole study: For a replicate experiment, RNA from roughly 20,000 or 100,000 naive CD8 T cells was divided into five aliquots, and four of the five aliquots were sequenced. CD8 T cells were used in a methods study to benchmark molecular-identifier clustering-based TCR repertoire sequencing (MIDCIRS) and TCR RNA copy counting.

This clonotype was picked up a small number of times. This clone's antigen is unknown. The input lacks base qualities; no much larger clone sits a single base away. The library was produced with PCR. Instrument used: Illumina HiSeq 4000. Bulk TCR libraries were made following a previously described method, with the TCR primers given in Table S5. The Qiagen AllPrep DNA/RNA kit was used to purify total RNA. Before analysis, reads from multiple sequencing runs of one library were combined. From the authors' description of their analysis: Only reads with exact TCR constant sequence were kept, trimmed to 150 nt, and grouped by their 12-nt molecular barcodes. Reads within each barcode group were sub-clustered using a 15% Levenshtein threshold, and quality-weighted consensus sequences were constructed for each RNA molecule. Non-functional sequences were filtered out, along with any lower-count sequence sitting one edit away from another sequence. Barcode sub-clusters with fewer than 20% of the maximum read count were removed, based on fitting two negative binomial distributions. The public reads were quality trimmed at Q25 with fastp and then assembled into clones with MiXCR by TCRdb, keeping productive beta chains. Under each unique CDR3 protein, matching rows form one entry showing the most common genes and DNA. The authors' filters were not applied to this entry. A total of about 500,000 distinct CDR3 sequences appear in this sample, over 20% of them only once. Of the sample, approximately 0.84% falls within the top ten clones.

Libraries of naive CD8 T cells were built from about 20,000 to 1,000,000 sorted cells, with 10%, 30% or 50% of the purified RNA used. Naive CD8 T cells were FACS-sorted as CD8+CD4-CCR7+CD45RA+ on a BD FACSAria II into RLT Plus buffer. To test detection sensitivity, Jurkat RNA equivalent to more than eight TCR copies was spiked into samples of roughly 19,000-1,000,000 naive CD8 T cells. Enrichment of CD8 T cells was done with RosetteSep CD8+ T Cell Enrichment Cocktail plus Ficoll-Paque, and ACK red cell lysis came afterward. On the study overall, not on this receptor specifically: Modeling gave 3 to 3.5 recovered TCR RNA copies per cell versus around 10 by digital PCR, implying about 30% capture efficiency. Clones above 20 RNA copies held over 99% of molecules in CMV-specific effector cells but under 1% in naive cells. When barcode sub-clustering was left out, chimeric consensus sequences inflated TCR diversity, with chimeras reaching as high as 47%. Even against a background of some 920,000 naive CD8 T cells, spiked-in Jurkat TCR RNA amounting to a single cell's worth was reported to be detectable. The naive libraries included spiked-in Jurkat TCR RNA (about nine copies' worth), and this Jurkat TCR RNA is not part of the donor repertoire. Highly expanded clone sizes could be underestimated if identical TCR molecules share a barcode.

The germline V gene specifies SGHAT as CDR1 and FQNNGV as CDR2. The CDR3 spans 14 residues, from the cysteine through the phenylalanine. The sequence is cut down to CDR3 DNA, 42 bases in frame from base 1. V is trimmed back by 5 bases and J by 10 bases, and the junction contains 11 bases that no gene match accounts for. The TCR was taken from a human donor in good health. Some libraries in this study had Jurkat cell RNA spiked in. The rearranged segments are TRBV11-2 and TRBJ2-7, with TRBD1 matching 10 junction bases. The sample taken for sequencing was naive CD8+ T cells from blood, with Jurkat cell RNA spiked in. What the cell subset or site label conveys for this sample: FACS-sorted CD8+CD4-CCR7+CD45RA+ naive T cells. The CDR3 reads as follows: CASSIPGQGMEQYF. The DNA sequence follows: TGTGCCAGCAGCATTCCGGGACAGGGGATGGAACAGTACTTC.